The 23 T cell receptor beta chains presented below share a single source sample, sequenced in a study of CD8 T cells in Susac syndrome. After extraction with the RNeasy kit, about 0.45 to 1 ug of the RNA was reverse transcribed using random hexamers. TCRdb used MiXCR to reprocess the immunoSEQ multiplex PCR reads, holding one entry per CDR3 protein. The data hold around 130,000 distinct CDR3 sequences, with approximately 94% observed a single time. Sequenced: CD4+ T cells from PBMCs. The receptors were gathered from a human donor in good health.

The CDR3 spells CASSQGRTYQETQYF. CDR3 coding DNA: TGTGCCAGCAGCCAGGGACGTACGTACCAAGAGACCCAGTACTTC. This chain uses TRBV11-1 with TRBJ2-5, with D perhaps assigned TRBD1 or TRBD2 (5 bases each). Germline values: CDR1 SGHAT, CDR2 FQDESV (reference sequence). Trimming removed 5 bases at V and 0 bases at J, with 13 bases between. The CDR3 is 15 amino acids.

CDR3 nucleotides: TGTGCCACGACGACTAGCGGGATCTACAATGAGCAGTTCTTC. It translates to CATTTSGIYNEQFF. The V call is TRBV7-9, the J call TRBJ2-1; TRBD2 matches at 11 bases. The CDR3 consists of 14 residues. Trimming removed 10 bases from V and 3 bases from J; junction bases left unmatched: 5. Germline CDR1 reads SEHNR; CDR2 reads FQNEAQ (reference sequence).

The chain employs TRBV5-1 and TRBJ2-1, with TRBD1 identical over 10 bases. The junction had 7 bases not matched to a gene; V was cut back by 2 bases and J by 2 bases. CDR1 is SGHRS and CDR2 is YFSETQ in the germline V gene. The CDR3 length is 17 residues. CDR3 in DNA: TGCGCCAGCAGCTTCAAGACAGGGGGCAACACCTACAATGAGCAGTTCTTC. Its translation: CASSFKTGGNTYNEQFF.

This chain links TRBV12-3 or TRBV12-4 with TRBJ1-4; perhaps TRBD1 as D (6 bases). Trimming cost V 6 bases and J 8 bases, with 19 bases left between them. The length of the CDR3 is 15 residues. The CDR3 sequence: CASSPHREGEEKLFF. The CDR3 DNA sequence: TGTGCCAGCAGCCCTCACAGGGAGGGGGAAGAAAAACTGTTTTTT.

The chain employs TRBV11-1 and TRBJ1-4; tentatively, D is TRBD1 (5 bases). Germline V gene sequence: CDR1 SGHAT, CDR2 FQDESV (reference sequence). Deletions cut 1 base from V and 6 bases from J, with 12 bases between. CDR3 length: 15 amino acids. Written as DNA, the CDR3 is TGTGCCAGCAGCTTAGGACCGGGGACGCATGAAAAACTGTTTTTT. This encodes CASSLGPGTHEKLFF.

This chain uses TRBV18 with TRBJ2-1; perhaps D is TRBD1 or TRBD2 (5 bases each). V lost 2 bases, J lost 8 bases, and 16 bases lay in between. The CDR3 is made up of 15 amino acids. Germline V CDR1 and CDR2: KGHSH, LQKENI. As DNA, the CDR3 is TGTGCCAGCTCACCAGAGATGGGGACGTGGGATGAGCAGTTCTTC. Translated: CASSPEMGTWDEQFF.

The chain carries TRBV7-9 and TRBJ2-3; 10 bases agree with TRBD2. The CDR3 consists of 16 residues. Germline CDR1 is SEHNR and CDR2 is FQNEAQ (reference sequence). The V gene end was trimmed by 5 bases and the J gene end by 4 bases; junction bases not matched to a gene: 9. The DNA for the CDR3 is TGTGCCAGCAGCCGACTTCGAGCGGGAGGGGCAGATACGCAGTATTTT. Amino acids: CASSRLRAGGADTQYF.

V and J are TRBV6-6 and TRBJ2-4; D might be TRBD2 (6 bases). Between the trimmed V and J ends, which lost 7 bases and 6 bases, there was a span of 16 bases. The V gene's germline CDR1 is MNHNY and CDR2 SVGAGI (reference sequence). The CDR3 is made up of 14 amino acids. CDR3 sequence: CASTIGTYGNIQYF. CDR3 in DNA: TGTGCCAGCACAATCGGGACTTACGGAAACATTCAGTACTTC.

The rearrangement joins TRBV5-6 to TRBJ1-2; 7 bases line up with TRBD1. CDR1 SGHDT and CDR2 YYEEEE come from the germline V gene. The ends lost 3 bases at V and 1 base at J; junction bases unmatched: 3. This CDR3 comprises 14 residues. In DNA, the CDR3 is TGTGCCAGCAGCTGGGGACAGCTTAACTATGGCTACACCTTC. Translation gives CASSWGQLNYGYTF.

The chain employs TRBV12-3 or TRBV12-4 and TRBJ2-2; no reliable D call. Between the trimmed V and J ends, which lost 6 bases and 6 bases, there was a span of 8 bases. The CDR3 has 12 amino acids. The chain's CDR3 is CASRDSPGELFF. The CDR3, as DNA: TGTGCCAGCAGAGATTCCCCCGGGGAGCTGTTTTTT.

V and J are TRBV2 and TRBJ2-7, with 11 bases fitting TRBD1. The germline V gene encodes CDR1 SNHLY and CDR2 FYNNEI. V shed 3 bases, J shed 7 bases, and the junction held 8 bases outside the gene matches. This CDR3 spans 15 amino acids. In nucleotides, the CDR3 is TGTGCCAGCAGTGACTGGGACAGGGGGTTAGGAGAGCAGTACTTC. Residues: CASSDWDRGLGEQYF.

V usage is TRBV20-1 and J usage is TRBJ2-3, with 13 positions matching TRBD2. CDR1 is DFQATT, CDR2 SNEGSKA, per germline (reference sequence). The ends lost 0 bases at V and 1 base at J; junction bases unmatched: 4. CDR3 length equals 17 residues. The CDR3, as DNA: TGCAGTGCTAGAGACGCCGGACTAGCGGGAGGCACAGATACGCAGTATTTT. The encoded protein is CSARDAGLAGGTDTQYF.

This chain connects TRBV25-1 to TRBJ2-5; no reliable D call. The CDR3 has 16 residues. V lost 3 bases to trimming and J lost 2 bases, with 16 bases between them. CDR1 is MGHDK and CDR2 is SYGVNS in the germline V gene. The CDR3 spells CASSDNLGWGQETQYF. DNA of the CDR3: TGTGCCAGCAGTGACAATTTAGGGTGGGGTCAAGAGACCCAGTACTTC.

CDR3 residues: CASKDLGGGVPLYNEQFF. Here the CDR3 DNA reads TGTGCCAGCAAAGACTTAGGGGGGGGAGTCCCCCTTTACAATGAGCAGTTCTTC. The gene calls are TRBV6-1 and TRBJ2-1; D perhaps matches TRBD2 (7 bases). The CDR3 loop spans 18 amino acids. The V gene lost 7 bases and the J gene lost 4 bases, with 26 bases spanning the gap. The germline V gene has CDR1 MNHNS and CDR2 SASEGT.

The chain joins TRBV2 to TRBJ1-5; D remains unclear. V was shortened by 2 bases and J by 0 bases, with 8 bases between the two germline ends. From germline, CDR1 is SNHLY and CDR2 FYNNEI. This CDR3 has 15 amino acids. CDR3 in DNA: TGTGCCAGCAGTGAAATCGGTGGTAGCAATCAGCCCCAGCATTTT. Protein product: CASSEIGGSNQPQHF. The whole variable domain, remainder taken from reference TRBV2 and TRBJ1-5, is EPEVTQTPSHQVTQMGQEVILRCVPISNHLYFYWYRQILGQKVEFLVSFYNNEISEKSEIFDDQFSVERPDGSNFTLKIRSTKLEDSAMYFCASSEIGGSNQPQHFGDGTRLSIL.

The J gene is TRBJ2-3, the V gene TRBV9; 14 bases map to TRBD2. The junction had 4 bases not matched to a gene; V was cut back by 3 bases and J by 7 bases. The CDR3 totals 15 residues. The V gene's germline CDR1 is SGDLS and CDR2 YYNGEE. The CDR3 loop reads CASSETSGRAYTQYF. The CDR3 nucleotides read TGTGCCAGCAGCGAGACTAGCGGGAGGGCCTATACGCAGTATTTT.

V is TRBV6-5 and J is TRBJ2-4; D is perhaps TRBD1 or TRBD2 (5 bases each). Germline CDR1 MNHEY, CDR2 SVGAGI. V lost 5 bases and J 7 bases, leaving 15 bases between the germline ends. There are 14 residues in the CDR3. The CDR3 reads CASSRDGKRNIQYF. The DNA for the CDR3 is TGTGCCAGCAGTCGGGACGGCAAGAGGAACATTCAGTACTTC.

V gene TRBV30 combines with J gene TRBJ1-2, with 8 bases lining up with TRBD1. The length of the CDR3 is 13 residues. Trimming removed 7 bases from V and 4 bases from J; junction bases left unmatched: 8. CDR1 and CDR2 from the germline V gene are GTSNPN and SVGIG (reference sequence). This CDR3 is CASSRGQGYGYTF. The CDR3, as DNA: TGTGCCTCGTCCAGGGGGCAGGGCTATGGCTACACCTTC.

This chain uses TRBV7-9 with TRBJ1-1; D gene unclear. Germline V gene lookup returns CDR1 SEHNR and CDR2 FQNEAQ (reference sequence). The V end was cut by 3 bases, the J end by 1 base, with 9 bases between. The CDR3 is 14 amino acids. CDR3 region: CASSLGYPNTEAFF. The CDR3 DNA is TGTGCCAGCAGCTTGGGATACCCGAACACTGAAGCTTTCTTT.

This chain links TRBV12-3 or TRBV12-4 with TRBJ2-3; D gene unclear. Trimming pared 4 bases from V and 8 bases from J, leaving 13 bases between. The CDR3 is 13 residues long. The chain's CDR3 is CASSYLAVPTQYF. The CDR3 nucleotides are TGTGCCAGCAGTTATTTGGCGGTACCTACGCAGTATTTT.

This chain joins TRBV19 and TRBJ2-7, with D possibly being TRBD1 or TRBD2 (5 bases each). V was shortened by 3 bases and J by 6 bases, with 15 bases between the two germline ends. There are 14 residues in the CDR3. Germline V gene data show CDR1 as LNHDA and CDR2 as SQIVND (reference sequence). CDR3 region: CASSISARGREQYF. The CDR3 region has the DNA TGTGCCAGTAGTATTAGCGCTAGGGGTCGCGAGCAGTACTTC.

This clonotype was recorded once. V gene TRBV6-1 combines with J gene TRBJ1-1; tentatively, D is TRBD1 (5 bases). CDR1 is MNHNS, CDR2 SASEGT, per germline. The V end lost 0 bases, the J end lost 10 bases, and 24 bases lay between the germline ends. CDR3 length: 17 residues. CDR3 protein: CASSEALPGTGRGRAFF. CDR3 nucleotides: TGTGCCAGCAGTGAAGCGCTTCCGGGGACGGGGCGAGGGCGAGCTTTCTTT.

V and J are TRBV6-5 and TRBJ2-2; 13 bases align to TRBD2. The junction had 7 bases not matched to a gene; V was cut back by 6 bases and J by 9 bases. CDR1 is MNHEY and CDR2 is SVGAGI in the germline V gene. The CDR3 has 15 residues. The DNA of the CDR3 is TGTGCCAGCAGGAGACGGACTAGCGGGAGCCGGGAGCTGTTTTTT. It codes for CASRRRTSGSRELFF.